What follows are 20 T cell receptor beta chains derived from one specimen sequenced in a study of cytomegalovirus exposure and HLA in healthy donors. Sequencing used immunoSEQ multiplex PCR; TCRdb keeps in-frame clones, though not all of them. Counted here are about 200,000 clones, 65% to 90% occurring once; the ten biggest clones make up 13%. What was sequenced was PBMCs. These receptors were collected from a woman aged 25 to 39 in good health and CMV-seropositive.

This clone was counted once. The V and J genes are TRBV4-1 and TRBJ1-2; TRBD1 is a possible D gene (6 bases). Germline-derived CDR1 and CDR2 are MGHRA and YSYEKL. V lost 1 base to trimming and J lost 3 bases, with 24 bases between them. The CDR3 is 19 residues long. The CDR3 sequence is CASSQGRVIWAGVDYGYTF. CDR3 DNA sequence: TGCGCCAGCAGCCAAGGGCGCGTTATATGGGCAGGGGTAGACTATGGCTACACCTTC.

The V call is TRBV28, the J call TRBJ1-1; D is uncertain. This CDR3 has 11 residues. Germline CDR1 is MDHEN and CDR2 is SYDVKM. Trimming shortened V by 4 bases and J by 6 bases, and 6 bases separated the two germline ends. CDR3 nucleotides: TGTGCCAGCAGTTGGGCTGCTGAAGCTTTCTTT. Protein sequence: CASSWAAEAFF. The variable domain in full, with the rest retrieved from reference TRBV28 and TRBJ1-1, is DVKVTQSSRYLVKRTGEKVFLECVQDMDHENMFWYRQDPGLGLRLIYFSYDVKMKEKGDIPEGYSVSREKKERFSLILESASTNQTSMYLCASSWAAEAFFGQGTRLTVV.

The chain carries TRBV11-2 and TRBJ1-3; D not certain. Trimming pared 5 bases from V and 3 bases from J, leaving 11 bases between. Germline V gene lookup returns CDR1 SGHAT and CDR2 FQNNGV. The CDR3 contains 14 residues. As DNA, the CDR3 is TGTGCCAGCAGCCCGGGAGGAGGTGGAAACACCATATATTTT. Encoded protein: CASSPGGGGNTIYF.

DNA of the CDR3: TGTGCCAGCAGTGAGGGCTATGGGGGCGCCTCGCAGTATTTT. Amino acid sequence: CASSEGYGGASQYF. The rearrangement links TRBV2 to TRBJ2-3; TRBD1 might be the D (6 bases). The germline V gene has CDR1 SNHLY and CDR2 FYNNEI. This CDR3 contains 14 residues. Trimming shortened V by 3 bases and J by 10 bases, and 17 bases separated the two germline ends.

J is TRBJ1-5 and V is TRBV5-1; 8 nucleotides agree with TRBD1. Per the germline V gene, CDR1 is SGHRS and CDR2 is YFSETQ. V shed 0 bases and J 4 bases; nucleotides not matched to a gene: 3. This CDR3 is 15 amino acids long. CDR3 DNA: TGCGCCAGCAGCTTGGAAGGACAGGGAAATCAGCCCCAGCATTTT. Protein: CASSLEGQGNQPQHF.

CDR3 protein: CASSLLSGGSYNEQFF. CDR3 nucleotide sequence: TGTGCCAGCAGCTTACTTAGCGGGGGCTCCTACAATGAGCAGTTCTTC. This chain connects TRBV11-2 to TRBJ2-1; 9 bases match TRBD2. Germline CDR1 SGHAT, CDR2 FQNNGV. After removal of 2 bases from V and 0 bases from J, the junction contained 2 bases not matched to a gene. The CDR3 totals 16 residues.

This clone was seen a few times. The rearrangement joins TRBV7-9 to TRBJ2-3; TRBD1 might be the D (6 bases). The V gene lost 5 bases and the J gene lost 2 bases, with 11 bases spanning the gap. Germline lookup yields CDR1 SEHNR and CDR2 FQNEAQ (reference sequence). The CDR3 has 14 amino acids. The CDR3 nucleotides are TGTGCCAGCAGCCGACAGGAGTACACAGATACGCAGTATTTT. It specifies CASSRQEYTDTQYF.

The rearrangement links TRBV2 to TRBJ1-2; D may be TRBD1 (6 bases). The CDR3 runs 14 residues. Trimming took 6 bases from V and 4 from J, leaving 15 bases between them. Germline assignment: CDR1 SNHLY and CDR2 FYNNEI. The CDR3 DNA sequence: TGTGCCAGCAGCCCCGGGACATCGACCTATGGCTACACCTTC. Its translation is CASSPGTSTYGYTF.

The chain couples TRBV7-2 to TRBJ2-7, with TRBD2 matching 9 bases. Trimming took 5 bases from V and 2 from J; bases not matched to a gene: 7. Germline V gives CDR1 SGHTA, CDR2 FQGNSA. This CDR3 has 15 amino acids. This CDR3 reads CASSLTTSGPYEQYF. The CDR3 nucleotides are TGTGCCAGCAGCCTAACGACTAGCGGACCCTACGAGCAGTACTTC.

This chain links TRBV15 with TRBJ1-1; a weak D match, TRBD1 (5 bases). This CDR3 contains 15 residues. Between the trimmed V and J ends, which lost 3 bases and 6 bases, there was a span of 17 bases. Germline-derived CDR1 and CDR2 are LNHNV and YYDKDF (reference sequence). CDR3 region: CATSSRPSGVAEAFF. The CDR3 DNA follows: TGTGCCACCAGCAGTCGACCTTCGGGGGTAGCTGAAGCTTTCTTT.

The rearrangement links TRBV7-3 to TRBJ2-1, with 7 nucleotides matching TRBD1. The CDR3 loop spans 16 amino acids. The V gene's germline CDR1 is SGHTA and CDR2 FQGTGA. J gave up 5 bases and V 2 bases, and 9 bases lay outside the gene matches. The CDR3 DNA reads TGTGCCAGCAGCTTACTTCCGGGACAGATTAACAATGAGCAGTTCTTC. Protein: CASSLLPGQINNEQFF.

The chain couples TRBV28 to TRBJ2-7; 8 bases line up with TRBD1. The CDR3 length is 16 residues. The germline V gene has CDR1 MDHEN and CDR2 SYDVKM. The J segment lost 5 bases and the V segment lost 3 bases, leaving 12 bases of the junction unmatched. CDR3 amino acids: CASSFITGGRSDEQYF. The CDR3 DNA follows: TGTGCCAGCAGTTTCATAACAGGGGGTAGAAGTGACGAGCAGTACTTC.

The chain joins TRBV15 to TRBJ2-1; D not certain. The CDR3 extends over 16 amino acids. Germline loops: CDR1 LNHNV, CDR2 YYDKDF (reference sequence). V was cut by 0 bases and J by 2 bases, with 11 bases left in between. In DNA, the CDR3 is TGTGCCACCAGCAGAGATTCAATGCGTACCTACAATGAGCAGTTCTTC. Protein sequence: CATSRDSMRTYNEQFF.

The CDR3, as DNA: TGTGCCACCAGCAAGGAAGTGGAGCGGAGGGGCTACACCTTC. It translates to CATSKEVERRGYTF. V usage is TRBV15 and J usage is TRBJ1-2; D gene unclear. From germline, CDR1 is LNHNV and CDR2 YYDKDF (reference sequence). V was cut by 4 bases and J by 8 bases, with 17 bases left in between. CDR3 size: 14 residues. Combining the CDR3 with reference TRBV15 and TRBJ1-2 gives the whole variable domain DAMVIQNPRYQVTQFGKPVTLSCSQTLNHNVMYWYQQKSSQAPKLLFHYYDKDFNNEADTPDNFQSRRPNTSFCFLDIRSPGLGDTAMYLCATSKEVERRGYTFGSGTRLTVV.

The chain carries TRBV9 and TRBJ2-1; the D gene is possibly TRBD2 (6 bases). Germline loops: CDR1 SGDLS, CDR2 YYNGEE. Trimming pared 4 bases from V and 3 bases from J, leaving 17 bases between. The CDR3 has 16 amino acids. As DNA, the CDR3 is TGTGCCAGCAGCACCTCCCGGGACTCTAACTACAATGAGCAGTTCTTC. Amino acids: CASSTSRDSNYNEQFF.

The chain employs TRBV14 and TRBJ2-7, with D possibly matching TRBD1 (6 bases). CDR1 is SGHDN, CDR2 FVKESK, per germline. Trimming took off 2 bases at V and 5 bases at J, with 13 bases between the two ends. The CDR3 runs 14 residues. CDR3 protein: CASSQLTGRNEQYF. Written as DNA, the CDR3 is TGTGCCAGCAGCCAACTTACAGGGCGCAACGAGCAGTACTTC. The full variable domain, rest sourced from reference TRBV14 and TRBJ2-7, is EAGVTQFPSHSVIEKGQTVTLRCDPISGHDNLYWYRRVMGKEIKFLLHFVKESKQDESGMPNNRFLAERTGGTYSTLKVQPAELEDSGVYFCASSQLTGRNEQYFGPGTRLTVT.

The J gene is TRBJ1-5, the V gene TRBV6-5; perhaps TRBD1 as D (5 bases). This CDR3 is built from 15 residues. Per the germline V gene, CDR1 is MNHEY and CDR2 is SVGAGI. V was pared by 6 bases and J by 1 base, with 13 bases between. In DNA, the CDR3 is TGTGCCAGCAGCACCCAGGGTTTGAGCAATCAGCCCCAGCATTTT. Translation gives CASSTQGLSNQPQHF.

The CDR3 coding sequence is TGCAGCGTGAAACCGACAGGGAATAATGAAAAACTGTTTTTT. It translates to CSVKPTGNNEKLFF. The chain recombines TRBV29-1 with TRBJ1-4; 7 nucleotides line up with TRBD1. The ends lost 6 bases at V and 4 bases at J; junction bases unmatched: 8. The CDR3 is made up of 14 amino acids. CDR1 is SQVTM and CDR2 is ANQGSEA in the germline V gene.

The J gene is TRBJ2-2, the V gene TRBV5-4; 11 bases align to TRBD2. The CDR3 sequence is 16 residues long. The junction had 4 bases not matched to a gene; V was cut back by 2 bases and J by 4 bases. Germline CDR1 SGHNT, CDR2 YYREEE (reference sequence). The CDR3: CASSFVAGGPTGELFF. The CDR3 DNA is TGTGCCAGCAGCTTCGTAGCGGGAGGGCCCACCGGGGAGCTGTTTTTT.

The CDR3 DNA is TGTGCCAGCAGCACAAGACCCCAGGGGATACTGAACACTGAAGCTTTCTTT. It translates to CASSTRPQGILNTEAFF. V usage is TRBV7-9 and J usage is TRBJ1-1, with TRBD1 as a possible D gene (6 bases). The ends were cut back, 5 bases at V and 0 bases at J, with 19 bases in the middle. This CDR3 spans 17 amino acids. Germline-derived CDR1 and CDR2 are SEHNR and FQNEAQ (reference sequence).